This passage covers 29 T cell receptor beta chains from one sample sequenced in a study of molecular identifiers for immune sequencing clone quantification. TCRdb reanalysed the PCR reads using MiXCR and keeps one entry per CDR3 protein. In the table there are 550,000 to 750,000 distinct CDR3 sequences, nearly 20% of which are singletons. Sequencing was carried out using naive CD8+ T cells from blood, with Jurkat cell RNA spiked in. Subset reported: FACS-sorted CD8+CD4-CCR7+CD45RA+ naive T cells. The receptors originated from a human donor in good health. Some libraries in this study had Jurkat cell RNA spiked in.

Regarding this clonotype: Being one base from a much bigger clone, this may be a read error. This CDR3 fails to terminate in the conserved phenylalanine or tryptophan, so it likely reflects a read error. The chain carries TRBV7-6 and TRBJ2-5; D remains unclear. Germline V gene lookup returns CDR1 SGHVS and CDR2 FNYEAQ. CDR3 length equals 12 residues. Trimming shortened V by 7 bases and J by 4 bases, and 10 bases separated the two germline ends. The CDR3, as DNA: TGTGCCAGCACACCCACCGGAGAGACCCAGTACTCC. Its protein is CASTPTGETQYS.

This clonotype came up many times. The J gene is TRBJ1-6, the V gene TRBV14; D possibly corresponds to TRBD1 (6 bases). CDR3 length: 18 amino acids. The ends were cut back, 3 bases at V and 0 bases at J, with 15 bases in the middle. Germline V gene data show CDR1 as SGHDN and CDR2 as FVKESK. CDR3 sequence: CASSHALTGSSYNSPLHF. CDR3 DNA: TGTGCCAGCAGCCACGCTCTCACAGGGAGCTCCTATAATTCACCCCTCCACTTT.

Worth noting for this clonotype: Just one base apart from a much larger clone, this may be a read error. The chain links TRBV19 to TRBJ1-4; D ambiguous. V was clipped by 11 bases and J by 3 bases, with 22 bases between them. The germline V gene encodes CDR1 LNHDA and CDR2 SQIVND (reference sequence). CDR3 length equals 16 residues. Here the CDR3 reads CASGERGFLPNEKLFF. The CDR3 DNA reads TGTGCCTCCGGGGAACGGGGTTTTTTACCTAATGAAAAACTGTTTTTT.

The chain couples TRBV19 to TRBJ2-7; 8 positions agree with TRBD2. Trimming removed 4 bases from V and 2 bases from J; junction bases left unmatched: 4. This CDR3 comprises 14 residues. The V gene's germline CDR1 is LNHDA and CDR2 SQIVND (reference sequence). CDR3: CASSRRGDAYEQYF. The CDR3 nucleotides read TGTGCCAGTAGTAGGCGGGGGGATGCCTACGAGCAGTACTTC.

V and J are TRBV27 and TRBJ2-1, with 13 bases aligning to TRBD2. V trimming: 6 bases; J trimming: 1 base; junction bases outside the gene matches: 9. Per germline, CDR1 MNHEY and CDR2 SMNVEV (reference sequence). There are 18 residues in the CDR3. CDR3 coding DNA: TGTGCCAGCAGCACAGGACTAGCGGGAGTCAGGTCCTACAATGAGCAGTTCTTC. This encodes CASSTGLAGVRSYNEQFF.

This clonotype was counted many times. The CDR3 DNA follows: TGCGCCAGCAGCCAAGATAGGGTCGACCCAGTGCGGGAGCTGTTTTTT. It codes for CASSQDRVDPVRELFF. The rearrangement uses TRBV4-3 and TRBJ2-2, with no clear D. There are 16 residues in the CDR3. V shed 0 bases and J shed 9 bases, with 17 bases lying between them. Per the germline V gene, CDR1 is LGHNA and CDR2 is YSLEER.

This clonotype was detected ten times or more. The chain employs TRBV7-9 and TRBJ2-7, with TRBD1 matching 10 bases. The V gene's germline CDR1 is SEHNR and CDR2 FQNEAQ (reference sequence). The CDR3 loop spans 16 amino acids. V shed 5 bases, J shed 3 bases, and the junction held 10 bases outside the gene matches. The CDR3 region is CASSQTRDRGFYEQYF. The CDR3 nucleotides read TGTGCCAGCAGCCAAACCCGGGACAGGGGCTTCTACGAGCAGTACTTC.

This clonotype was seen ten or more times. V gene TRBV6-2 or TRBV6-3 combines with J gene TRBJ2-7; 9 bases agree with TRBD1. Losses at the gene ends were 5 bases for V and 5 bases for J; bases not matched to a gene: 1. CDR3 length equals 12 residues. Germline CDR1 MNHEY, CDR2 SVGEGT. The CDR3 DNA sequence: TGTGCCAGCAGTCACAGGGGGCACGAGCAGTACTTC. Translation gives CASSHRGHEQYF.

V is TRBV10-3 and J is TRBJ2-2; TRBD2 aligns across 10 bases. Germline CDR1 reads ENHRY; CDR2 reads SYGVKD. The J segment lost 1 base and the V segment lost 9 bases, leaving 5 bases of the junction unmatched. The CDR3 covers 15 residues. The CDR3 bases are TGTGCCATGGGGACTAGCGAGAAGAACACCGGGGAGCTGTTTTTT. It specifies CAMGTSEKNTGELFF.

With respect to this clonotype: A much larger clone differs from this one at a single base, so this may be a read error. The V gene is TRBV20-1, the J gene TRBJ1-5; possible D gene TRBD1, 6 bases. This CDR3 spans 17 amino acids. With 0 bases removed from V and 7 bases from J, the gap between germline ends came to 22 bases. CDR1 and CDR2 from the germline V gene are DFQATT and SNEGSKA (reference sequence). CDR3 sequence: CSARDVRREGTGQPQHF. CDR3 bases: TGCAGTGCTAGAGATGTTCGGAGGGAAGGCACAGGGCAGCCCCAGCATTTT.

The chain combines TRBV7-9 with TRBJ2-3; D is possibly TRBD2 (6 bases). Germline CDR1 is SEHNR and CDR2 is FQNEAQ (reference sequence). The CDR3 spans 14 residues. With 5 bases removed from V and 11 bases from J, the gap between germline ends came to 20 bases. The CDR3 region is CASSPRALEEGQYF. The CDR3 bases are TGTGCCAGCAGCCCAAGAGCGCTGGAGGAGGGGCAGTATTTT.

V is TRBV5-6 and J is TRBJ2-7, with 9 bases aligning to TRBD2. Germline V gives CDR1 SGHDT, CDR2 YYEEEE. CDR3 length: 14 residues. V was pared by 4 bases and J by 4 bases, with 6 bases of the junction left unmatched. The chain's CDR3 is CASSMGLAGYEQYF. The CDR3 region has the DNA TGTGCCAGCAGCATGGGACTAGCTGGATACGAGCAGTACTTC.

In its sample, this clonotype was seen many times. The V and J genes are TRBV19 and TRBJ1-1; D not resolved. The V gene's germline CDR1 is LNHDA and CDR2 SQIVND (reference sequence). V was shortened by 3 bases and J by 2 bases, with 10 bases between the two germline ends. The CDR3 has 14 amino acids. CDR3 coding DNA: TGTGCCAGTAGTATTACGTTAGGCAACACTGAAGCTTTCTTT. Translation gives CASSITLGNTEAFF.

This clonotype has a count of ten or more. The chain has TRBV6-6 and TRBJ2-7, with D perhaps TRBD2 (5 bases). Trimming left V 5 bases short and J 7 bases short, with 12 bases between. The CDR3 loop spans 12 amino acids. The germline CDR1 and CDR2 sequences are MNHNY and SVGAGI (reference sequence). The DNA for the CDR3 is TGTGCCAGCAGTCACAGCGGTGTTGAGCAGTACTTC. This codes for CASSHSGVEQYF.

This clonotype was counted at least ten times. The J gene is TRBJ1-6, the V gene TRBV30; 9 nucleotides line up with TRBD1. Germline V gene sequence: CDR1 GTSNPN, CDR2 SVGIG (reference sequence). V lost 4 bases, J lost 13 bases, and 8 bases stayed unmatched. CDR3 size: 13 residues. The CDR3 loop is CAWNGQGNLPLHF. The CDR3 DNA follows: TGTGCCTGGAACGGACAGGGGAACCTTCCCCTCCACTTT.

Only a few counts were recorded for this clonotype. A far larger clone is just one base off, so this is likely a read error. The chain has TRBV12-3 or TRBV12-4 and TRBJ2-3; D call uncertain. The CDR3 spans 13 residues. The CDR3 sequence: CASSFSSTDAQYF. For the CDR3, the DNA is TGTGCCAGCAGTTTCAGCAGCACAGATGCGCAGTATTTT.

In its sample, this clonotype was seen a few times. This chain connects TRBV13 to TRBJ1-1; D is unresolved. Trimming pared 3 bases from V and 1 base from J, leaving 12 bases between. Germline lookup yields CDR1 PRHDT and CDR2 FYEKMQ (reference sequence). The CDR3 sequence is 15 residues long. CDR3 bases: TGTGCCAGCAGCTTTTCGGGGAACTGGAACACTGAAGCTTTCTTT. It is translated as CASSFSGNWNTEAFF.

In this sample, this clonotype turned up many times. The rearrangement uses TRBV11-2 and TRBJ2-3, with 9 bases identical to TRBD1. V lost 7 bases, J lost 1 base, and 3 bases stayed unmatched. Germline-derived CDR1 and CDR2 are SGHAT and FQNNGV. The CDR3 has 14 residues. CDR3 sequence: CASNTGGGTDTQYF. The CDR3 bases are TGTGCCAGCAACACAGGGGGCGGCACAGATACGCAGTATTTT.

To note about this clonotype: It may be a read error: a sequence one base away is much more abundant. The chain links TRBV20-1 to TRBJ2-2, with a weak D call TRBD2 (6 bases). CDR1 and CDR2 (germline): DFQATT, SNEGSKA (reference sequence). The CDR3 consists of 17 residues. This CDR3 reads CSARIDRGSSYTGELLF. CDR3 coding DNA: TGCAGTGCTAGAATCGATCGGGGGTCCTCCTACACCGGGGAGCTGCTTTTT.

This clonotype was detected ten times or more. The chain uses TRBV12-3 or TRBV12-4 and TRBJ2-3, with a possible D match to TRBD2 (6 bases). V shed 6 bases and J shed 5 bases, with 18 bases lying between them. The length of the CDR3 is 15 residues. The CDR3 loop is CASSPSGGRLDTQYF. In nucleotides, the CDR3 is TGTGCCAGCAGCCCTTCCGGAGGGCGATTAGATACGCAGTATTTT.

This clonotype was counted at least ten times. The chain is built from TRBV4-3 and TRBJ2-1; D ambiguous. With 0 bases removed from V and 12 bases from J, the gap between germline ends came to 24 bases. The CDR3 contains 17 residues. The germline CDR1 and CDR2 sequences are LGHNA and YSLEER. The CDR3 DNA sequence: TGCGCCAGCAGCCAAGAACTCAAACCCGTGGTCCCAATAGGGCAGTTCTTC. Protein product: CASSQELKPVVPIGQFF.

The chain links TRBV30 to TRBJ2-1; D unclear. Trimming took 3 bases from V and 7 from J, leaving 10 bases between them. Germline CDR1 GTSNPN, CDR2 SVGIG (reference sequence). The CDR3 is made up of 12 amino acids. CDR3 sequence (DNA): TGTGCCTGGAGGGTACAATCGAATGAGCAGTTCTTC. It yields the protein CAWRVQSNEQFF.

Notes on this clonotype: A much larger clone lies one base from this, so it may be a read error. No conserved phenylalanine or tryptophan ends this CDR3, so it is likely a read error. The chain couples TRBV7-9 to TRBJ2-7, with TRBD1 matching over 8 bases. The J segment lost 0 bases and the V segment lost 5 bases, leaving 6 bases of the junction unmatched. CDR3 length: 15 residues. Germline-derived CDR1 and CDR2 are SEHNR and FQNEAQ (reference sequence). The CDR3 is CASSPRTGNSYEQYS. CDR3 nucleotide sequence: TGTGCCAGCAGCCCCCGGACAGGGAACTCCTACGAGCAGTACTCC.

Comment on this clonotype: This may come from a read error, since a much larger clone is one base off. This chain joins TRBV13 and TRBJ2-1, with D tentatively TRBD2 (6 bases). The germline gives CDR1 PRHDT, CDR2 FYEKMQ (reference sequence). This CDR3 has 16 amino acids. V was pared by 5 bases and J by 5 bases, with 19 bases between. The CDR3, as DNA: TGTGCCAGCAGCCCCCCGACTAGTCGGTCCGACAATGAGCAGTTCTTC. Amino acid sequence: CASSPPTSRSDNEQFF.

A word on this clonotype: A read error may produce the germline difference seen at one junction end. This sequence joins TRBV29-1 and TRBJ2-2; D is ambiguous. This CDR3 has 11 residues. Germline CDR1 and CDR2: SQVTM and ANQGSEA. As DNA, the CDR3 is TGCAACGTTGGCCAGCCCGGGGAGCTGTTTTTT. Translating gives CNVGQPGELFF.

The table lists this clonotype with many counts. The chain carries TRBV7-6 and TRBJ2-2; D ambiguous. Trimming cost V 5 bases and J 7 bases, with 17 bases left between them. CDR1 is SGHVS and CDR2 is FNYEAQ in the germline V gene. The CDR3 spans 15 residues. The CDR3 DNA sequence: TGTGCCAGCAGCCCCCATTCAGGTTATCTCGGGGAGCTGTTTTTT. Translated, it gives CASSPHSGYLGELFF. Complete variable domain (other parts from reference TRBV7-6 and TRBJ2-2): GAGVSQSPRYKVTKRGQDVALRCDPISGHVSLYWYRQALGQGPEFLTYFNYEAQQDKSGLPNDRFSAERPEGSISTLTIQRTEQRDSAMYRCASSPHSGYLGELFFGEGSRLTVL.

The genes are TRBV7-9 and TRBJ1-4; 8 bases match TRBD1. The germline gives CDR1 SEHNR, CDR2 FQNEAQ (reference sequence). The CDR3 covers 17 residues. Trimming cost V 0 bases and J 8 bases; bases outside gene matches: 11. CDR3 residues: CASSLAGQGAMGEKLFF. CDR3 nucleotide sequence: TGTGCCAGCAGCTTAGCCGGGCAGGGGGCGATGGGGGAAAAACTGTTTTTT.

As for this clonotype: A much bigger clone sits one base away, suggesting this may be a read error. Lacking the conserved final phenylalanine or tryptophan, this CDR3 likely reflects a read error. This chain connects TRBV20-1 to TRBJ2-3; 8 positions agree with TRBD2. The CDR3 is 15 amino acids. V shed 1 base and J 4 bases; nucleotides not matched to a gene: 7. Per germline, CDR1 DFQATT and CDR2 SNEGSKA (reference sequence). This CDR3 reads CSARVDGRASDTQYL. CDR3 DNA sequence: TGCAGTGCTAGAGTGGACGGGAGGGCCTCAGATACGCAGTATCTT.

This clonotype was seen ten or more times. The gene calls are TRBV20-1 and TRBJ2-3; tentatively, D is TRBD2 (5 bases). The CDR3 has 17 amino acids. V lost 1 base to trimming and J lost 0 bases, with 17 bases between them. Germline V gene data show CDR1 as DFQATT and CDR2 as SNEGSKA (reference sequence). CDR3 coding DNA: TGCAGTGCTAGAGGCAGCGGAGCCGTCTATAGCACAGATACGCAGTATTTT. It encodes CSARGSGAVYSTDTQYF.